Sequencing of this TCR beta chain was carried out in a study of blood T cell repertoires in COVID-19. Turning to the study itself: The United States, Italy and Spain were the sources of the acute and convalescent COVID-19 samples. T cells, B-cell-depleted T cells, or PBMCs provided the cDNA or gDNA that served as material.

Methods used by the authors: Quantification of nucleated cells was approximated via reference gene primer amplification. Only in-frame clones appear in the TCRdb table, and some are missing; sequencing was by immunoSEQ multiplex PCR. V and J calls and clone size follow that table, whereas D and trimming were derived from the DNA. The data hold more than 15,000 clones, with over 85% observed a single time. V was pared by 5 bases and J by 5 bases, with 1 base of the junction left unmatched. CDR3 length: 12 amino acids. The sample taken for sequencing was peripheral blood. The chain carries TRBV12-3 or TRBV12-4 and TRBJ2-5, with 8 bases that match TRBD1. This clonotype originated in a woman in her fifties or sixties with active COVID-19. CDR3 sequence: CASSRQGETQYF. The CDR3 DNA sequence: TGTGCCAGCAGTAGACAGGGGGAGACCCAGTACTTC.